This T cell receptor (beta chain) was documented in a study of graft-versus-host responses after intestinal transplantation. About the research overall: Recipients across the board were started on anti-thymocyte globulin induction, then kept on tacrolimus and steroids for around three years.

The germline CDR1 and CDR2 sequences are SEHNR and FQNEAQ (reference sequence). CDR3 length: 16 amino acids. Trimming took 5 bases from V and 2 from J, leaving 19 bases between them. Intraepithelial and lamina propria lymphocytes were released after the graft tissue was processed. Findings of the study overall: Within allografts, high graft-versus-host to host-versus-graft clonal ratios were seen among patients with graft-donor T cell macrochimerism. There were GvH clones found in recipient marrow, and some of them appeared first in ileum or blood. The highest levels of circulating GvH clones went along with early declines in HvG clones after transplant.

Libraries were prepared by immunoSEQ multiplex PCR; TCRdb keeps only in-frame clonotypes and omits some of them. Found here are around 17,000 clones, 79% of them singletons; the top ten hold around 7.4%. In the case of this clone: The antigen remains unidentified.

This TCR came from a human patient who received an intestinal transplant, so some T cells may come from the graft donor. The chain carries TRBV7-9 and TRBJ2-7; either TRBD1 or TRBD2 may fit D (6 bases each). Sample: ileum tissue, taken roughly 460 days after intestinal transplant. The CDR3: CASSTPDWGAAYEQYF. Written as DNA, the CDR3 is TGTGCCAGCAGCACACCCGATTGGGGGGCGGCCTACGAGCAGTACTTC.